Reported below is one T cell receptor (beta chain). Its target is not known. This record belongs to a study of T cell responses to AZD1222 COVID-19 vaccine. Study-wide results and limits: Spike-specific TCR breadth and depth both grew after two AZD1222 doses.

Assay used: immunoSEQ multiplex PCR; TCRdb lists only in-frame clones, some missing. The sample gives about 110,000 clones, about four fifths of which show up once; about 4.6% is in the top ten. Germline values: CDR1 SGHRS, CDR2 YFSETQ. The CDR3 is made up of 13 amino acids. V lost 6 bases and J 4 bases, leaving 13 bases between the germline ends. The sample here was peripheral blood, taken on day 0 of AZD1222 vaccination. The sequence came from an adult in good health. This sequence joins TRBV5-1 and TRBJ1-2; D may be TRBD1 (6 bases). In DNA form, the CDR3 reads TGCGCCAGCACTCCGGGACACGGCTATGGCTACACCTTC. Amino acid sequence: CASTPGHGYGYTF. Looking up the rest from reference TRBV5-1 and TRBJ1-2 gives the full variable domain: KAGVTQTPRYLIKTRGQQVTLSCSPISGHRSVSWYQQTPGQGLQFLFEYFSETQRNKGNFPGRFSGRQFSNSRSEMNVSTLELGDSALYLCASTPGHGYGYTFGSGTRLTVV.